The next 29 T cell receptor beta chains were all read from a single sample in a study of early T cells in non-severe SARS-CoV-2 infection. One entry per CDR3 protein results from TCRdb running MiXCR on the 5' RACE reads. This sample has 45,000 to 55,000 distinct CDR3 sequences, with 6.2% found just once. Sequenced input: whole blood. These receptors came from an adult who was a healthcare worker with PCR-confirmed SARS-CoV-2 infection or an uninfected control (not recorded which).

This chain uses TRBV18 with TRBJ2-7; TRBD1 matches 7 bases. The V and J ends lost 3 bases and 3 bases, in that order; junction bases with no gene match: 2. The CDR3 spans 13 residues. The germline V gene has CDR1 KGHSH and CDR2 LQKENI. In DNA, the CDR3 is TGTGCCAGCTCACCCGACAGGGACTACGAGCAGTACTTC. The encoded protein is CASSPDRDYEQYF.

The genes are TRBV7-9 and TRBJ2-3; D perhaps matches TRBD1 (6 bases). The length of the CDR3 is 15 residues. CDR1 SEHNR and CDR2 FQNEAQ come from the germline V gene (reference sequence). Deletions cut 3 bases from V and 0 bases from J, with 10 bases between. The CDR3 region has the DNA TGTGCCAGCAGCTTTGGACAGACAAGCACAGATACGCAGTATTTT. This codes for CASSFGQTSTDTQYF.

In its sample, this clonotype was seen many times. V is TRBV6-5 and J is TRBJ2-2, with TRBD2 as a possible D gene (7 bases). The length of the CDR3 is 16 residues. In germline, CDR1 is MNHEY, CDR2 SVGAGI. Trimming stripped 5 bases from V and 4 bases from J, with 17 bases between. The CDR3 sequence is CASSPMRGGSTGELFF. CDR3 DNA: TGTGCCAGCAGTCCGATGAGGGGGGGGAGCACCGGGGAGCTGTTTTTT.

There are many counts of this clonotype. The chain couples TRBV4-1 to TRBJ1-1; TRBD1 might be the D (5 bases). The germline V gene encodes CDR1 MGHRA and CDR2 YSYEKL. This CDR3 has 17 residues. Trimming stripped 2 bases from V and 3 bases from J, with 19 bases between. The CDR3 spells CASSQKRTTQQDTEAFF. In DNA, the CDR3 is TGCGCCAGCAGCCAAAAGAGGACCACGCAACAGGACACTGAAGCTTTCTTT.

This clonotype has just a few counts. The rearrangement uses TRBV12-3 or TRBV12-4 and TRBJ2-2, with unresolved D. CDR3 length: 14 amino acids. Trimming cost V 6 bases and J 1 base, with 9 bases left between them. CDR3 loop: CASSHTMNTGELFF. The CDR3 region has the DNA TGTGCCAGCAGCCATACCATGAACACCGGGGAGCTGTTTTTT.

This clonotype came up many times. V gene TRBV12-3 or TRBV12-4 combines with J gene TRBJ2-7, with 8 bases fitting TRBD1. This CDR3 has 15 amino acids. With 6 bases clipped from V and 5 bases from J, the junction kept 12 bases outside the gene matches. CDR3: CASSRTGPGGDEQYF. CDR3 DNA: TGTGCCAGCAGCAGGACAGGACCAGGGGGCGACGAGCAGTACTTC.

In this sample, this clonotype turned up many times. This chain joins TRBV7-9 and TRBJ2-3; D call uncertain. Trimming left V 5 bases short and J 0 bases short, with 9 bases between. Germline V gene lookup returns CDR1 SEHNR and CDR2 FQNEAQ (reference sequence). CDR3 length equals 14 residues. CDR3 bases: TGTGCCAGCAGCCTCCGCCTTAGCACAGATACGCAGTATTTT. Translating it yields CASSLRLSTDTQYF. Full variable domain (rest looked up from reference TRBV7-9 and TRBJ2-3): DTGVSQNPRHKITKRGQNVTFRCDPISEHNRLYWYRQTLGQGPEFLTYFQNEAQLEKSRLLSDRFSAERPKGSFSTLEIQRTEQGDSAMYLCASSLRLSTDTQYFGPGTRLTVL.

This chain connects TRBV11-2 to TRBJ2-3; tentative D call: TRBD2 (5 bases). The CDR3 is 13 residues long. V dropped 9 bases and J dropped 6 bases, with 16 bases sitting between them. Looked up from germline, CDR1 is SGHAT and CDR2 is FQNNGV. The CDR3 DNA sequence: TGTGCCAGTAGTAGAGGGTTGGAGGATACGCAGTATTTT. This gives the protein CASSRGLEDTQYF.

This clonotype was seen repeatedly, ten times or more. The chain has TRBV11-2 and TRBJ1-4; D may be TRBD1 (5 bases). Trimming shortened V by 5 bases and J by 5 bases, and 9 bases separated the two germline ends. Germline V gene lookup returns CDR1 SGHAT and CDR2 FQNNGV. This CDR3 is 13 amino acids long. CDR3 in amino acids: CASSLTENEKLFF. CDR3 in DNA: TGTGCCAGCAGCCTGACAGAAAATGAAAAACTGTTTTTT. The variable domain in full, completed from reference TRBV11-2 and TRBJ1-4, reads EAGVAQSPRYKIIEKRQSVAFWCNPISGHATLYWYQQILGQGPKLLIQFQNNGVVDDSQLPKDRFSAERLKGVDSTLKIQPAKLEDSAVYLCASSLTENEKLFFGSGTQLSVL.

This clonotype was seen many times. V usage is TRBV27 and J usage is TRBJ2-7; weak D call: TRBD2 (6 bases). V shed 4 bases and J shed 5 bases, with 12 bases lying between them. Germline V gene data show CDR1 as MNHEY and CDR2 as SMNVEV (reference sequence). CDR3 size: 13 residues. The CDR3 DNA is TGTGCCAGCAGTTACGGGGGTCGGGACGAGCAGTACTTC. It translates to CASSYGGRDEQYF.

The chain is built from TRBV18 and TRBJ2-5; 8 bases match TRBD2. J lost 7 bases, V lost 1 base, and 11 bases had no gene match. This CDR3 has 16 residues. Germline V CDR1 and CDR2: KGHSH, LQKENI. DNA for the CDR3: TGTGCCAGCTCACCACAGGATAGCGGGACCCGCGTGACCCAGTACTTC. Its translation: CASSPQDSGTRVTQYF.

This clonotype has more than one count but fewer than ten. V gene TRBV3-1 combines with J gene TRBJ2-7, with D perhaps TRBD1 (6 bases). V dropped 1 base and J dropped 1 base, with 8 bases sitting between them. CDR1 LGHDT and CDR2 YNNKEL come from the germline V gene (reference sequence). This CDR3 region has 14 residues. The CDR3 DNA is TGTGCCAGCAGCCAAGCGGACAGATCCTACGAGCAGTACTTC. Its protein is CASSQADRSYEQYF.

This clonotype was detected ten times or more. The rearrangement joins TRBV2 to TRBJ1-6; 7 bases are shared with TRBD1. In germline, CDR1 is SNHLY, CDR2 FYNNEI. The CDR3 extends over 14 amino acids. The V segment lost 8 bases and the J segment 7 bases; nucleotides outside the gene matches: 8. The DNA of the CDR3 is TGTGCCAGCCCAAAACGGGACAGCAATTCACCCCTCCACTTT. It translates to CASPKRDSNSPLHF.

This clonotype was observed many times. The chain has TRBV15 and TRBJ2-1; D not certain. CDR1 LNHNV and CDR2 YYDKDF come from the germline V gene (reference sequence). This CDR3 comprises 15 residues. The V gene lost 0 bases and the J gene lost 6 bases, with 12 bases spanning the gap. CDR3 in DNA: TGTGCCACCAGCAGAGAGGGCAGGTCGCTCAATGAGCAGTTCTTC. This sequence encodes CATSREGRSLNEQFF.

In its sample, this clonotype was seen many times. The V gene is TRBV25-1, the J gene TRBJ1-2; D perhaps matches TRBD1 (5 bases). This CDR3 has 14 residues. The V gene's germline CDR1 is MGHDK and CDR2 SYGVNS. Trimming took 4 bases from V and 7 from J, leaving 16 bases between them. In DNA, the CDR3 is TGTGCCAGCAGTGCGGGGGTGGGGCATGCTGGCTACACCTTC. Translating it yields CASSAGVGHAGYTF.

The chain uses TRBV12-5 and TRBJ2-3, with D perhaps assigned TRBD1 or TRBD2 (6 bases each). V was clipped by 3 bases and J by 0 bases, with 16 bases between them. There are 17 residues in the CDR3. The germline V gene encodes CDR1 LGHNT and CDR2 FRNRAP. CDR3 amino acids: CASGFAFGGLSTDTQYF. The CDR3 DNA reads TGTGCTAGTGGTTTCGCATTCGGGGGCCTTAGCACAGATACGCAGTATTTT.

Details on this clonotype: A much larger clonotype is one base distant, so this may be a read error. CDR3 sequence (DNA): TGTGCCAGCAGCCCTCCTGGACCTGAAATTTCACCCCTCTACTTT. Its translation: CASSPPGPEISPLYF. The rearrangement uses TRBV5-4 and TRBJ1-6; D is uncertain. The CDR3 extends over 15 amino acids. CDR1 and CDR2 (germline): SGHNT, YYREEE (reference sequence).

There are many counts of this clonotype. The chain links TRBV20-1 to TRBJ2-3; 9 nucleotides match TRBD1. Per the germline V gene, CDR1 is DFQATT and CDR2 is SNEGSKA (reference sequence). The ends lost 2 bases at V and 10 bases at J; junction bases unmatched: 19. The CDR3 length is 17 residues. The CDR3: CSARLLTGGESSLAQYF. The DNA for the CDR3 is TGCAGTGCTAGATTACTCACAGGGGGCGAGTCATCATTGGCGCAGTATTTT.

This clonotype was counted ten times or more. This rearrangement joins TRBV7-6 to TRBJ2-3, with D uncertain. The length of the CDR3 is 15 residues. CDR1 and CDR2 (germline): SGHVS, FNYEAQ. V gave up 0 bases and J gave up 1 base, with 8 bases separating them. This CDR3 is CASSLAGFRTDTQYF. DNA of the CDR3: TGTGCCAGCAGCTTAGCGGGATTTCGCACAGATACGCAGTATTTT. The entire variable domain, with the rest obtained from reference TRBV7-6 and TRBJ2-3, is as follows: GAGVSQSPRYKVTKRGQDVALRCDPISGHVSLYWYRQALGQGPEFLTYFNYEAQQDKSGLPNDRFSAERPEGSISTLTIQRTEQRDSAMYRCASSLAGFRTDTQYFGPGTRLTVL.

In this sample, this clonotype turned up a few times. V and J are TRBV5-6 and TRBJ2-7; D possibly corresponds to TRBD1 (6 bases). Germline CDR1 and CDR2: SGHDT and YYEEEE. V was shortened by 0 bases and J by 5 bases, with 12 bases between the two germline ends. CDR3 length equals 14 residues. The CDR3 loop is CASSLGGRGDEQYF. The CDR3 DNA follows: TGTGCCAGCAGCTTGGGGGGCAGGGGCGACGAGCAGTACTTC.

This chain connects TRBV28 to TRBJ2-3; D might be TRBD2 (5 bases). The CDR3 runs to 14 residues. The V gene lost 4 bases and the J gene lost 4 bases, with 12 bases spanning the gap. Germline assignment: CDR1 MDHEN and CDR2 SYDVKM. The CDR3 bases are TGTGCCAGCAGTTCAGCGGCATGGGCAGATACGCAGTATTTT. It translates to CASSSAAWADTQYF.

The rearrangement uses TRBV11-2 and TRBJ2-3; TRBD1 is a possible D gene (5 bases). The CDR3 has 13 residues. Trimming stripped 1 base from V and 4 bases from J, with 6 bases between. Germline loops: CDR1 SGHAT, CDR2 FQNNGV. The CDR3 sequence: CASSLVGADTQYF. The CDR3 DNA sequence: TGTGCCAGCAGCTTAGTAGGGGCAGATACGCAGTATTTT.

This clonotype occurred a few times. J is TRBJ1-2 and V is TRBV3-1; TRBD1 matches at 8 bases. The junction had 4 bases not matched to a gene; V was cut back by 0 bases and J by 4 bases. The CDR3 length is 15 residues. The germline V gene has CDR1 LGHDT and CDR2 YNNKEL (reference sequence). The CDR3 DNA follows: TGTGCCAGCAGCCAAGACGGGACAGGAGCCTATGGCTACACCTTC. As protein: CASSQDGTGAYGYTF.

This clonotype was seen at least ten times. V usage is TRBV19 and J usage is TRBJ1-3; tentative D call: TRBD1 (5 bases). The CDR3 runs to 16 residues. The germline V gene encodes CDR1 LNHDA and CDR2 SQIVND (reference sequence). V shed 3 bases and J shed 0 bases, with 12 bases lying between them. CDR3 sequence: CASSIAGAISGNTIYF. The DNA for the CDR3 is TGTGCCAGTAGTATCGCCGGGGCCATCTCTGGAAACACCATATATTTT.

This clonotype was found many times. This chain connects TRBV12-3 or TRBV12-4 to TRBJ2-1; tentatively, D is TRBD2 (6 bases). The CDR3 covers 11 residues. V was clipped by 7 bases and J by 15 bases, with 16 bases between them. CDR3 loop: CASTLGGRLFF. The CDR3 DNA reads as TGTGCCAGCACCCTCGGGGGACGTCTGTTCTTC.

CDR3 nucleotides: TGCAGCGTTGTTAAACCTAGCGGGGGGACATCCTACAATGAGCAGTTCTTC. The encoded protein is CSVVKPSGGTSYNEQFF. The chain employs TRBV29-1 and TRBJ2-1; 11 bases agree with TRBD2. The CDR3 sequence is 17 residues long. J was trimmed by 1 base and V by 4 bases; bases with no gene match: 9. The germline V gene encodes CDR1 SQVTM and CDR2 ANQGSEA.

This clonotype was counted at least ten times. This sequence joins TRBV7-9 and TRBJ2-2; the D gene is possibly TRBD1 (8 bases). The V end was cut by 6 bases, the J end by 4 bases, with 18 bases between. The CDR3 sequence is 16 residues long. Per the germline V gene, CDR1 is SEHNR and CDR2 is FQNEAQ (reference sequence). The CDR3 loop is CASRATGGGRTGELFF. The CDR3 region has the DNA TGTGCCAGCAGGGCTACAGGGGGGGGCCGCACCGGGGAGCTGTTTTTT.

This chain links TRBV29-1 with TRBJ2-5; either TRBD1 or TRBD2 may supply D (5 bases each). The CDR3 is 14 amino acids. Per the germline V gene, CDR1 is SQVTM and CDR2 is ANQGSEA. Trimming stripped 7 bases from V and 2 bases from J, with 17 bases between. CDR3 sequence (DNA): TGCAGCGCCGCGGACGCCTGGGGGCAAGAGACCCAGTACTTC. As protein: CSAADAWGQETQYF.

This clonotype was seen a few times. This chain connects TRBV5-1 to TRBJ2-5, with TRBD1 identical over 7 bases. V shed 1 base, J shed 5 bases, and the junction held 5 bases outside the gene matches. The CDR3 has 14 residues. Germline assignment: CDR1 SGHRS and CDR2 YFSETQ. The CDR3, as DNA: TGCGCCAGCAGCTTGAACAGGGGCGTGGAGACCCAGTACTTC. Translation gives CASSLNRGVETQYF.